One sample yielded the 4 T cell receptor beta chains listed below, sequenced in a study of OX40 agonist ivuxolimab in advanced cancers. The assay was immunoSEQ multiplex PCR, and TCRdb's table has in-frame clones only and misses some. The table includes approximately 35,000 clones, around nine tenths detected once. Sequencing used CD4+ or CD8+ T cells sorted from blood, obtained in a trial of the OX40 agonist ivuxolimab. The receptor set was obtained from an adult with an advanced solid tumor such as melanoma, head and neck, liver or kidney cancer.

V usage is TRBV4-1 and J usage is TRBJ2-3; the D gene could be TRBD1 or TRBD2 (5 bases each). V lost 0 bases and J lost 2, with 9 bases in between. The V gene's germline CDR1 is MGHRA and CDR2 YSYEKL. CDR3 size: 15 residues. The CDR3: CASSQDRGFTDTQYF. CDR3 nucleotide sequence: TGCGCCAGCAGCCAAGATCGGGGCTTCACAGATACGCAGTATTTT.

This sequence joins TRBV4-1 and TRBJ1-1; 10 bases are a match to TRBD1. Germline assignment: CDR1 MGHRA and CDR2 YSYEKL. The CDR3 loop spans 15 amino acids. V was pared by 0 bases and J by 11 bases, with 9 bases of the junction left unmatched. The CDR3 reads CASSQEPGTGAGAFF. DNA of the CDR3: TGCGCCAGCAGCCAAGAGCCCGGGACAGGGGCCGGGGCTTTCTTT.

This chain uses TRBV14 with TRBJ2-1; D gene uncertain. Germline V gives CDR1 SGHDN, CDR2 FVKESK. The CDR3 consists of 12 residues. The V end was cut by 5 bases, the J end by 9 bases, with 11 bases between. The DNA of the CDR3 is TGTGCCAGCAGCACCCTGTTGGCTGAGCAGTTCTTC. It codes for CASSTLLAEQFF.

The chain has TRBV5-1 and TRBJ2-7; no definite D call. Per germline, CDR1 SGHRS and CDR2 YFSETQ. The CDR3 spans 16 residues. V was pared by 4 bases and J by 4 bases, with 21 bases between. CDR3 DNA: TGCGCCAGCAGCCCGGTTGACGGAATGACGAGTTACGAGCAGTACTTC. Its translation: CASSPVDGMTSYEQYF.